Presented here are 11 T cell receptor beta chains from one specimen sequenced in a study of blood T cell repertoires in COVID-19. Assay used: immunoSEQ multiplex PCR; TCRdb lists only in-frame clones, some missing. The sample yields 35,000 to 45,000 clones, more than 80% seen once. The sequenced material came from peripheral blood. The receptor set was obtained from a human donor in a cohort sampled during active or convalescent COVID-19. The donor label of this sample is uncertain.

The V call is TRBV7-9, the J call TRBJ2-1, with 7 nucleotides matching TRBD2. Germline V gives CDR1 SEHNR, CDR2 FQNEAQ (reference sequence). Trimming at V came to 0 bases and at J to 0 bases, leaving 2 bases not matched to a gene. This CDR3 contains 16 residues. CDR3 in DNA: TGTGCCAGCAGCTTAGCGTGGACTAGCTCCTACAATGAGCAGTTCTTC. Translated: CASSLAWTSSYNEQFF.

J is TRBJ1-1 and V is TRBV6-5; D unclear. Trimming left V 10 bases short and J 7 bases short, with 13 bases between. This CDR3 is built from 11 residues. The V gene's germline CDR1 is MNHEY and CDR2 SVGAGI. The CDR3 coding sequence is TGTGCCACCGCCCTGTTGAGTGAAGCTTTCTTT. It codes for CATALLSEAFF.

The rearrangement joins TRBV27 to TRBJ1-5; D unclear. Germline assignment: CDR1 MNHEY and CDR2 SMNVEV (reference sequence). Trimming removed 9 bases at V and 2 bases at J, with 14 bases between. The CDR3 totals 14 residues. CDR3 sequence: CASRTRSGNQPQHF. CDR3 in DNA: TGTGCCAGTAGAACCAGAAGCGGCAATCAGCCCCAGCATTTT.

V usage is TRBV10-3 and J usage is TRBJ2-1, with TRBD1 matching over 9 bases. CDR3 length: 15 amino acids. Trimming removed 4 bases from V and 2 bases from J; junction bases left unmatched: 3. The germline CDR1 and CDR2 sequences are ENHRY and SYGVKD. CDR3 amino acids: CAISGTGDPYNEQFF. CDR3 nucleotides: TGTGCCATCAGTGGGACAGGGGACCCCTACAATGAGCAGTTCTTC.

CDR3 protein: CASRSGTPTGELFF. DNA for the CDR3: TGTGCCAGCAGATCCGGGACTCCCACCGGGGAGCTGTTTTTT. The chain uses TRBV7-8 and TRBJ2-2; D is perhaps TRBD2 (6 bases). CDR1 SGHVS and CDR2 FQNEAQ come from the germline V gene. The germline V and J ends were trimmed by 6 bases and 4 bases, with 12 bases remaining between them. This CDR3 spans 14 amino acids.

The CDR3 sequence is CASIRDRGRDTQYF. For the CDR3, the DNA is TGTGCCAGCATCCGGGACAGGGGCAGAGATACGCAGTATTTT. The V call is TRBV6-5, the J call TRBJ2-3; 10 positions agree with TRBD1. V dropped 7 bases and J dropped 5; count of bases not matched to a gene: 6. This CDR3 comprises 14 residues. CDR1 is MNHEY, CDR2 SVGAGI, per germline.

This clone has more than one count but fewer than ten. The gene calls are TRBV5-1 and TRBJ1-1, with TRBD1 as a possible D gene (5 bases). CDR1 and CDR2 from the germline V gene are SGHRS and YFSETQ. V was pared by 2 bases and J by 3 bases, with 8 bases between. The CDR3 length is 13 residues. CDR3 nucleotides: TGCGCCAGCAGCTTCGACAGTGACACTGAAGCTTTCTTT. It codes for CASSFDSDTEAFF.

The CDR3 region has the DNA TGTGCCAGCACCCCATGGGCGGGAAACACCGGGGAGCTGTTTTTT. This gives the protein CASTPWAGNTGELFF. V is TRBV7-8 and J is TRBJ2-2, with TRBD2 as a possible D gene (6 bases). V gave up 7 bases and J gave up 2 bases, with 14 bases separating them. This CDR3 has 15 amino acids. The germline V gene encodes CDR1 SGHVS and CDR2 FQNEAQ. Combining the CDR3 with reference TRBV7-8 and TRBJ2-2 gives the whole variable domain GAGVSQSPRYKVAKRGQDVALRCDPISGHVSLFWYQQALGQGPEFLTYFQNEAQLDKSGLPSDRFFAERPEGSVSTLKIQRTQQEDSAVYLCASTPWAGNTGELFFGEGSRLTVL.

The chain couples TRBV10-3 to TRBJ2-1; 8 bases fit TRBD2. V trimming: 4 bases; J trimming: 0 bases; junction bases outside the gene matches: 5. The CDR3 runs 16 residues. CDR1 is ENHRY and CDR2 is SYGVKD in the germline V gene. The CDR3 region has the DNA TGTGCCATCAGTGGGGCAGGGACTAGCTCCTACAATGAGCAGTTCTTC. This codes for CAISGAGTSSYNEQFF.

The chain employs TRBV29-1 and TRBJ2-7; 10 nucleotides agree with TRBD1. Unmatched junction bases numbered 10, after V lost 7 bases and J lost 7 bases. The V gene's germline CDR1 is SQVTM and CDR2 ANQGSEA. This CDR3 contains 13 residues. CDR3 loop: CSATGTGEREQYF. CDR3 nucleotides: TGCAGCGCCACCGGGACAGGGGAACGGGAGCAGTACTTC.

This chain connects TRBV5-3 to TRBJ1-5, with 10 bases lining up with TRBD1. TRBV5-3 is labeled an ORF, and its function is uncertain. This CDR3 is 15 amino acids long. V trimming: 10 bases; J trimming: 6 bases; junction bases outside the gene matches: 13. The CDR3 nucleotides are TGTGCCCGGATTACGCGGGACAGGGGTTTTCAGCCCCAGCATTTT. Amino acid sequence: CARITRDRGFQPQHF.